This T cell receptor beta chain was sequenced for a study of shared clonotypes between healthy human individuals. Method: immunoSEQ multiplex PCR; TCRdb's copy keeps in-frame clones and lacks some. The sample includes some 790,000 clones, 72% of them seen just once. The germline gives CDR1 SGHKS, CDR2 YYEKEE (reference sequence). The CDR3 consists of 15 residues. Trimming took 7 bases from V and 3 from J; bases not matched to a gene: 6. Sequencing was carried out using memory CD4+ T cells sorted from blood. Subset of the sample: CD45RA-negative fraction. The clonotype originates from a woman aged 25 to 45 in good health. The gene calls are TRBV5-5 and TRBJ2-7, with TRBD2 matching 14 bases. CDR3: CASEGTSGSGYEQYF. In nucleotides, the CDR3 is TGTGCCAGCGAAGGGACTAGCGGGAGTGGCTACGAGCAGTACTTC.